The 32 T cell receptor beta chains listed next were all sequenced from one sample in a study of blood T cell repertoires in COVID-19. TCRdb keeps only in-frame clones here, not all; method: immunoSEQ multiplex PCR. The repertoire holds 180,000 or so clones, with just under 85% as singletons. Sequenced: peripheral blood. The receptors here all came from a man aged 35 to 55 who had recovered from COVID-19.

The gene calls are TRBV7-9 and TRBJ1-1; no firm D call. CDR1 and CDR2 from the germline V gene are SEHNR and FQNEAQ (reference sequence). V was pared by 2 bases and J by 7 bases, with 11 bases between. This CDR3 region has 13 residues. Written as DNA, the CDR3 is TGTGCCAGCAGCTTACTCACGGAGGGTGAAGCTTTCTTT. It yields the protein CASSLLTEGEAFF.

The rearrangement uses TRBV18 and TRBJ2-1; TRBD2 aligns across 8 bases. Per germline, CDR1 KGHSH and CDR2 LQKENI. The CDR3 is 18 amino acids. Trimming removed 0 bases from V and 6 bases from J; junction bases left unmatched: 13. DNA of the CDR3: TGTGCCAGCTCACCACCTTTACCGGGACTAGGGTTGGGCAATGAGCAGTTCTTC. Translation gives CASSPPLPGLGLGNEQFF.

The CDR3 sequence: CASSLGPPMEREPHEQYF. CDR3 nucleotide sequence: TGTGCCAGCAGCTTAGGGCCCCCGATGGAGCGGGAGCCCCACGAGCAGTACTTC. The chain couples TRBV7-6 to TRBJ2-7; 8 nucleotides align to TRBD2. Trimming at V came to 1 base and at J to 5 bases, leaving 16 bases not matched to a gene. CDR1 is SGHVS and CDR2 is FNYEAQ in the germline V gene. The CDR3 runs to 18 residues.

For this clone: A junction end diverges from the germline sequence, so it may reflect a read error. The chain uses TRBV4-1 and TRBJ2-1, with a possible D match to TRBD2 (5 bases). Germline-derived CDR1 and CDR2 are MGHRA and YSYEKL. This CDR3 spans 17 amino acids. The CDR3 reads CASRQEKSSPIYNEQFF. In DNA, the CDR3 is TGCGCCAGCAGACAAGAAAAGTCTAGCCCAATCTACAATGAGCAGTTCTTC.

In its sample, this clone was seen a few times. V usage is TRBV19 and J usage is TRBJ1-4, with 8 nucleotides matching TRBD1. The germline gives CDR1 LNHDA, CDR2 SQIVND (reference sequence). J gave up 4 bases and V 8 bases, and 3 bases lay outside the gene matches. The CDR3 extends over 13 amino acids. CDR3 region: CASGGQDNEKLFF. The CDR3 DNA reads TGTGCCAGTGGGGGACAGGATAATGAAAAACTGTTTTTT.

The J gene is TRBJ2-7, the V gene TRBV18, with TRBD1 identical over 9 bases. Germline assignment: CDR1 KGHSH and CDR2 LQKENI. Losses at the gene ends were 4 bases for V and 5 bases for J; bases not matched to a gene: 3. The CDR3 loop spans 13 amino acids. The CDR3 DNA follows: TGTGCCAGCTCACGGACAGGGGACGACGAGCAGTACTTC. Protein: CASSRTGDDEQYF.

V and J are TRBV19 and TRBJ1-4; D unresolved. The germline V gene has CDR1 LNHDA and CDR2 SQIVND (reference sequence). V gave up 4 bases and J gave up 8 bases, with 20 bases separating them. CDR3 length equals 16 residues. Here the CDR3 DNA reads TGTGCCAGTAGTAATTTCCGACCAACTAGTCAAGAAAAACTGTTTTTT. This encodes CASSNFRPTSQEKLFF.

The V gene is TRBV11-2, the J gene TRBJ1-5, with unresolved D. V lost 6 bases to trimming and J lost 9 bases, with 12 bases between them. Germline V lookup: CDR1 SGHAT, CDR2 FQNNGV. The CDR3 is made up of 12 amino acids. The CDR3 DNA sequence: TGTGCCAGCAGTTTCCACACGGGGCCCCAGCATTTT. Protein product: CASSFHTGPQHF.

The V and J genes are TRBV6-1 and TRBJ1-1; no reliable D call. This CDR3 comprises 16 residues. Trimming took off 4 bases at V and 4 bases at J, with 19 bases between the two ends. CDR1 is MNHNS, CDR2 SASEGT, per germline. The CDR3 reads CASSGRGSSWGTEAFF. In DNA form, the CDR3 reads TGTGCCAGCAGTGGGAGAGGGAGCTCTTGGGGCACTGAAGCTTTCTTT.

The rearrangement uses TRBV27 and TRBJ1-5, with 7 bases identical to TRBD1. CDR3 length: 12 residues. Germline loops: CDR1 MNHEY, CDR2 SMNVEV (reference sequence). V shed 10 bases, J shed 2 bases, and the junction held 2 bases outside the gene matches. The CDR3 spells CATGQGNQPQHF. The CDR3 bases are TGTGCCACCGGACAGGGCAATCAGCCCCAGCATTTT.

This chain uses TRBV15 with TRBJ2-3; TRBD2 matches 7 bases. The CDR3 loop spans 17 amino acids. Germline lookup yields CDR1 LNHNV and CDR2 YYDKDF (reference sequence). The junction had 7 bases not matched to a gene; V was cut back by 0 bases and J by 1 base. The chain's CDR3 is CATSRDHGGSGTDTQYF. The CDR3 bases are TGTGCCACCAGCAGAGATCATGGCGGGAGTGGCACAGATACGCAGTATTTT. Combining the CDR3 with reference TRBV15 and TRBJ2-3 gives the whole variable domain DAMVIQNPRYQVTQFGKPVTLSCSQTLNHNVMYWYQQKSSQAPKLLFHYYDKDFNNEADTPDNFQSRRPNTSFCFLDIRSPGLGDTAMYLCATSRDHGGSGTDTQYFGPGTRLTVL.

CDR3 nucleotide sequence: TGTGCCAGCAGTTACCGGAACTATGGCTACACCTTC. It translates to CASSYRNYGYTF. This chain links TRBV6-6 with TRBJ1-2, with D uncertain. The V and J ends lost 2 bases and 2 bases respectively, with 3 bases between them. Germline assignment: CDR1 MNHNY and CDR2 SVGAGI (reference sequence). The CDR3 loop spans 12 amino acids.

The gene calls are TRBV4-3 and TRBJ1-2; 7 bases align to TRBD1. Trimming cost V 3 bases and J 6 bases; bases outside gene matches: 7. The CDR3 extends over 14 amino acids. Germline lookup yields CDR1 LGHNA and CDR2 YSLEER. CDR3 region: CASSHSRGSHGYTF. The CDR3 coding sequence is TGCGCCAGCAGCCACTCCAGGGGGTCTCATGGCTACACCTTC.

Here the CDR3 DNA reads TGTGCCAGCAGCGTAGAGGGGTCCGAAGCTTTCTTT. Residues: CASSVEGSEAFF. The V and J genes are TRBV9 and TRBJ1-1; tentatively, D is TRBD1 (5 bases). Germline V lookup: CDR1 SGDLS, CDR2 YYNGEE. This CDR3 spans 12 amino acids. V shed 0 bases and J shed 8 bases, with 8 bases lying between them.

This chain links TRBV7-9 with TRBJ2-7; no clear D gene. The ends were cut back, 1 base at V and 6 bases at J, with 10 bases in the middle. The germline V gene encodes CDR1 SEHNR and CDR2 FQNEAQ (reference sequence). The CDR3 contains 13 residues. The CDR3 bases are TGTGCCAGCAGCTTAGGTTCGGGTAGCGAGCAGTACTTC. Protein sequence: CASSLGSGSEQYF. Together with reference TRBV7-9 and TRBJ2-7, the CDR3 gives the full variable domain: DTGVSQNPRHKITKRGQNVTFRCDPISEHNRLYWYRQTLGQGPEFLTYFQNEAQLEKSRLLSDRFSAERPKGSFSTLEIQRTEQGDSAMYLCASSLGSGSEQYFGPGTRLTVT.

This chain uses TRBV11-2 with TRBJ1-2, with D perhaps matching TRBD1 (5 bases). Germline V gene data show CDR1 as SGHAT and CDR2 as FQNNGV. The CDR3 consists of 14 residues. The germline V and J ends were trimmed by 5 bases and 2 bases, with 12 bases remaining between them. The CDR3, as DNA: TGTGCCAGCAGCACTCTAGACAGCAACTATGGCTACACCTTC. Translating it yields CASSTLDSNYGYTF.

J is TRBJ2-5 and V is TRBV2; D is perhaps TRBD1 (8 bases). There are 15 residues in the CDR3. The germline CDR1 and CDR2 sequences are SNHLY and FYNNEI. V shed 6 bases and J shed 3 bases, with 17 bases lying between them. The CDR3 is CASRARTGREETQYF. In DNA, the CDR3 is TGTGCCAGCAGAGCTCGGACAGGGAGGGAAGAGACCCAGTACTTC.

The table lists this clone with a few counts. The chain is built from TRBV2 and TRBJ2-4; 14 nucleotides align to TRBD2. From germline, CDR1 is SNHLY and CDR2 FYNNEI. V dropped 8 bases and J dropped 6; count of bases not matched to a gene: 18. The CDR3 has 19 residues. The CDR3 nucleotides read TGTGCCAGCCAGGGGGCTGGACTAGCGGGAGGCGTTGCTAGAAACATTCAGTACTTC. Amino acid sequence: CASQGAGLAGGVARNIQYF.

The chain joins TRBV5-5 to TRBJ1-2, with 7 positions matching TRBD1. The CDR3 totals 15 residues. The V segment lost 4 bases and the J segment 6 bases; nucleotides outside the gene matches: 12. Per the germline V gene, CDR1 is SGHKS and CDR2 is YYEKEE (reference sequence). In DNA, the CDR3 is TGTGCCAGCAGCCTCCAGGGCCGACAGGGACATGGCTACACCTTC. It translates to CASSLQGRQGHGYTF.

This clone was observed a few times. This chain links TRBV10-1 with TRBJ2-1, with 12 bases aligning to TRBD2. The trim removed 8 bases at V and 5 bases at J, leaving 4 bases unmatched. Germline assignment: CDR1 WNHNN and CDR2 SYGVQD (reference sequence). The CDR3 consists of 14 residues. CDR3 residues: CASYGLAGNNEQFF. As DNA, the CDR3 is TGCGCCAGCTACGGACTAGCGGGAAACAATGAGCAGTTCTTC.

The J gene is TRBJ1-6, the V gene TRBV28, with D perhaps TRBD1 (5 bases). CDR1 is MDHEN, CDR2 SYDVKM, per germline. Trimming cost V 5 bases and J 7 bases, with 9 bases left between them. The CDR3 has 13 residues. The CDR3 loop is CASSARQNSPLHF. CDR3 in DNA: TGTGCCAGCAGTGCTAGACAGAATTCACCCCTCCACTTT.

This clone was recorded only once. The CDR3 DNA reads TGCAGCGCCTCGCGGAACTCCTACAATGAGCAGTTCTTC. It yields the protein CSASRNSYNEQFF. The chain is built from TRBV29-1 and TRBJ2-1; D is unresolved. Trimming shortened V by 7 bases and J by 0 bases, and 10 bases separated the two germline ends. This CDR3 region has 13 residues. The germline CDR1 and CDR2 sequences are SQVTM and ANQGSEA.

This clone was seen a handful of times. J is TRBJ1-2 and V is TRBV28, with D hard to call. Between the trimmed V and J ends, which lost 8 bases and 2 bases, there was a span of 9 bases. The CDR3 loop spans 12 amino acids. CDR1 MDHEN and CDR2 SYDVKM come from the germline V gene. The DNA of the CDR3 is TGTGCCAGCCTTGGACTCAACTATGGCTACACCTTC. Translating gives CASLGLNYGYTF.

This clone came up once. The J gene is TRBJ2-1, the V gene TRBV28; 10 bases are shared with TRBD2. This CDR3 is built from 14 residues. With 2 bases clipped from V and 9 bases from J, the junction kept 4 bases outside the gene matches. Germline V CDR1 and CDR2: MDHEN, SYDVKM. The CDR3 region is CASSLGTSGTEQFF. CDR3 DNA sequence: TGTGCCAGCAGTTTAGGCACTAGCGGGACTGAGCAGTTCTTC.

V and J are TRBV4-1 and TRBJ2-5; 11 positions match TRBD2. Germline lookup yields CDR1 MGHRA and CDR2 YSYEKL. The length of the CDR3 is 16 residues. V was clipped by 4 bases and J by 2 bases; unmatched bases: 6. For the CDR3, the DNA is TGCGCCAGCAGCCCCCTGGTAGCGGGGGGGCAAGAGACCCAGTACTTC. Its protein is CASSPLVAGGQETQYF.

This clone was counted a few times. CDR3 nucleotide sequence: TGTGCCAGCAGTAGGGAGTTCATGAACACTGAAGCTTTCTTT. This sequence encodes CASSREFMNTEAFF. This sequence joins TRBV6-2 or TRBV6-3 and TRBJ1-1; no clear D gene. The germline V gene encodes CDR1 MNHEY and CDR2 SVGEGT. The ends were cut back, 5 bases at V and 0 bases at J, with 10 bases in the middle. The CDR3 is 14 residues long.

The CDR3 DNA reads as TGTGCCAGCGCCTCTGGGAGGCAGCCCCAGCATTTT. Its protein is CASASGRQPQHF. The rearrangement links TRBV12-3 or TRBV12-4 to TRBJ1-5; D gene unclear. Trimming removed 8 bases at V and 7 bases at J, with 12 bases between. The CDR3 extends over 12 amino acids.

V usage is TRBV6-6 and J usage is TRBJ2-6; D remains ambiguous. V lost 0 bases, J lost 4 bases, and 4 bases lay in between. The germline V gene encodes CDR1 MNHNY and CDR2 SVGAGI (reference sequence). This CDR3 region has 14 residues. The CDR3 is CASSYSGGANVLTF. The DNA for the CDR3 is TGTGCCAGCAGTTACTCGGGCGGGGCCAACGTCCTGACTTTC.

The chain joins TRBV5-8 to TRBJ2-3; D may be TRBD1 (5 bases). V lost 0 bases to trimming and J lost 5 bases, with 7 bases between them. CDR3 size: 13 residues. Looked up from germline, CDR1 is SGHTS and CDR2 is YDEGEE. CDR3 DNA sequence: TGTGCCAGCAGCTTGGGTAGGGGAGATACGCAGTATTTT. This translates into CASSLGRGDTQYF. Full variable domain (outside the CDR3, taken from reference TRBV5-8 and TRBJ2-3): EAGVTQSPTHLIKTRGQQATLRCSPISGHTSVYWYQQALGLGLQFLLWYDEGEERNRGNFPPRFSGRQFPNYSSELNVNALELEDSALYLCASSLGRGDTQYFGPGTRLTVL.

This sequence joins TRBV4-2 and TRBJ1-2; TRBD1 agrees at 8 bases. The CDR3 runs to 15 residues. V lost 4 bases, J lost 4 bases, and 8 bases stayed unmatched. Germline assignment: CDR1 LGHNA and CDR2 YNFKEQ. For the CDR3, the DNA is TGTGCCAGCAGCCCAGGGCAGGGGGCATTCTATGGCTACACCTTC. This translates into CASSPGQGAFYGYTF.

This sequence joins TRBV13 and TRBJ2-3; TRBD1 matches 9 bases. After removal of 5 bases from V and 3 bases from J, the junction contained 12 bases not matched to a gene. Germline loops: CDR1 PRHDT, CDR2 FYEKMQ (reference sequence). This CDR3 is built from 17 residues. Written as DNA, the CDR3 is TGTGCCAGCAGCAGGACTCCGGGACAGGGTCTAACAGATACGCAGTATTTT. Its translation: CASSRTPGQGLTDTQYF. The entire variable domain, with the rest obtained from reference TRBV13 and TRBJ2-3, is as follows: AAGVIQSPRHLIKEKRETATLKCYPIPRHDTVYWYQQGPGQDPQFLISFYEKMQSDKGSIPDRFSAQQFSDYHSELNMSSLELGDSALYFCASSRTPGQGLTDTQYFGPGTRLTVL.

The chain has TRBV28 and TRBJ2-3, with D tentatively TRBD1 (5 bases). Germline-derived CDR1 and CDR2 are MDHEN and SYDVKM. The V gene lost 3 bases and the J gene lost 1 base, with 8 bases spanning the gap. CDR3 length equals 14 residues. The DNA of the CDR3 is TGTGCCAGCAGTTTTGGCAGGGGCACAGATACGCAGTATTTT. Its protein is CASSFGRGTDTQYF.